This TCR beta chain is drawn from a study of blood T cell repertoires in COVID-19. Turning to the study itself: The United States, Italy and Spain were the sources of the acute and convalescent COVID-19 samples.

Sequenced by immunoSEQ multiplex PCR; TCRdb stores in-frame clones only, minus some. The sample carries more than 300,000 clones, approximately 90% recorded once. Trimming removed 5 bases from V and 6 bases from J; junction bases left unmatched: 7. The CDR3 covers 13 residues. The germline V gene encodes CDR1 SGHDT and CDR2 YYEEEE. Sequences were obtained from PBMCs or T cells enriched from blood (not recorded which). The receptor was derived from a woman aged 18 to 35 who had recovered from COVID-19. The J gene is TRBJ1-1, the V gene TRBV5-6; TRBD1 agrees at 7 bases. CDR3 protein: CASRKTGFPEAFF. The CDR3 DNA follows: TGTGCCAGCAGGAAGACAGGGTTCCCTGAAGCTTTCTTT.